In its sample, the clone carrying this T cell receptor (beta chain) was seen many times. Its antigen is currently unknown. The stable label applied to hyperthyroidism with no ophthalmopathy within 18 months of follow-up. Pregnancy or lactation, uncontrolled infections and other autoimmune diseases were grounds for excluding patients. Trimming took off 3 bases at V and 7 bases at J, with 10 bases between the two ends. The CDR3 has 13 residues. As the template, RNA transcripts were used to amplify TCR beta CDR3 regions. The authors performed first-round RT-PCR with HTBI primers and then a second-round multiplex PCR. TCRdb recomputed calls from the multiplex PCR reads with MiXCR, one row per CDR3 protein. The data contain some 350,000 distinct CDR3 sequences, approximately 18% of them singletons. The record originates from a study of Graves' ophthalmopathy and Graves' hyperthyroidism. Findings and limits, study-wide: Most clonotypes expanded in thyroid above 0.001 frequency were present in blood too. Ophthalmopathy progression was predicted with roughly 68% sensitivity and approximately 72% specificity.

The gene calls are TRBV12-3 or TRBV12-4 and TRBJ1-5, with D possibly being TRBD1 (5 bases). Material: peripheral blood. The source is an adult woman with stable Graves' hyperthyroidism. The DNA of the CDR3 is TGTGCCAGCAGTTTTGGGGCACGACAGCCCCAGCATTTT. Amino acid sequence: CASSFGARQPQHF.